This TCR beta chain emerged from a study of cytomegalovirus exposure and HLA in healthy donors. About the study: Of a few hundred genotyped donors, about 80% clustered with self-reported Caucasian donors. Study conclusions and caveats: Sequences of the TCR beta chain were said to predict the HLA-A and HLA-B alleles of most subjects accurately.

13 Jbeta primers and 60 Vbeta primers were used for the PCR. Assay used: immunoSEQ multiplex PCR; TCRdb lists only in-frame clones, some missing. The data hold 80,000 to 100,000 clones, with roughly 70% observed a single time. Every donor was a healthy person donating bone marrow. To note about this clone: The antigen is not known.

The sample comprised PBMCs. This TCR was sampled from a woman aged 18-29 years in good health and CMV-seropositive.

The DNA for the CDR3 is TGTGCCAGTAGTATAGCCCAGACAGGGGTAGGTGAAGCTTTCTTT. Protein sequence: CASSIAQTGVGEAFF. The J gene is TRBJ1-1, the V gene TRBV19; 8 bases align to TRBD1. The length of the CDR3 is 15 residues. Germline trimming cut 1 base from V and 7 bases from J; bases unmatched to any gene: 8. CDR1 is LNHDA and CDR2 is SQIVND in the germline V gene (reference sequence).